This T cell receptor (beta chain) emerged from a study of shared clonotypes between healthy human individuals (TCRdb year 2020). A note on the overall study: A few men and two women, aged 18 to 49 years, made up the cohort. Blood TCR repertoires of roughly five healthy adults were deeply sequenced to estimate repertoire size and the extent of clonotype sharing between individuals. To increase sequencing depth and limit assay-specific biases, different laboratories used diverse techniques to prepare libraries and sequence TCR repertoires. Per donor, leukapheresis produced somewhere between about 0.9 and 9.5 billion PBMCs. For each donor, CD4 naive and CD4 memory were each given three plates, CD8 naive was given two plates, and CD8 memory was given one plate.

The paper as a whole reports these results and caveats: Rarefaction of sorted-subset datasets indicated incomplete sequencing despite the large sequencing depth. Because the study included a small number of donors, the genetic and exposure-history diversity represented was limited. Sampling was restricted to blood, and TCR repertoires in tissues likely differ from the TCR repertoires found in blood. Across a handful of donors, approximately 5% of naive CD4, 3% to 3.5% of naive CD8, around 2.5% of memory CD4, and approximately 0.42% of memory CD8 clonotypes were shared. Higher generation probabilities were observed for clonotypes shared by all four sorted-subset donors than for non-shared clonotypes. Larger estimated clonotype richness was generally found for naive subsets than for memory subsets. Pairwise subsampling indicated that sequencing depth was expected to affect the degree of clonotype sharing among donors.

The CDR3 sequence holds 12 residues, the cysteine and phenylalanine included. The sequence is cut down to CDR3 DNA, 36 bases in frame from base 1. The V end loses 3 bases and the J end loses 6 bases, and a stretch of 5 bases separates them. CDR1 MGHRA and CDR2 YSYEKL are derived from the germline V gene. The donors were healthy, HIV-negative adults who had no recently reported acute infections or vaccinations. Only Caucasian adults living in Nashville, Tennessee, USA were represented among the donors. CD8 memory samples consisted of magnetically selected CD45RO+ cells combined with CCR7-negative CD45RA+ effector memory (TemRA) cells. After blood collection by leukapheresis, PBMCs were isolated using Ficoll-Histopaque density gradient centrifugation and then cryopreserved in the vapor phase of liquid nitrogen. Purity and quantity of every magnetically sorted T cell population were checked by analytical flow cytometry. Genomic DNA was isolated from each sorted fraction and quantified by UV absorbance on a Nanodrop 2000c.

Turning to this clone: No antigen is known for it. No base-level quality is on record; no much larger clone is a single base apart.

Using the deep immunoSEQ assay, TCR CDR3 regions were amplified from genomic DNA by multiplex PCR. For each cell subset, the extracted genomic DNA was distributed evenly across all wells of several immunoSEQ 96-well plates, and each plate served as one replicate. For sorted subsets, around 200 ng genomic DNA, equal to 30,000 or so T cell genomes, was loaded into each replicate PCR. Purified libraries were quantified with a Qubit 3.0 fluorometer, sized on a Bioanalyzer 2100, and re-quantified with the KAPA Library Quantification kit. Every immunoSEQ 96-well plate was sequenced on a separate single-read 150-cycle Illumina NextSeq 550 flow cell. The study's own analysis went as follows. Because the immunoSEQ output included only junctional sequences and no quality scores, the filtering could not be the same as the filtering used for full-length reads. To assign V/J genes and CDR3, sequences were annotated using PyIR, a Python wrapper for IgBLAST v1.9, with IMGT germline references. Reads were removed for weak V/J assignments (E-value above 1e-6), missing CDR3, stop codons, out-of-frame junctions, or ambiguous translated residues. A V3J clonotype was defined by an identical inferred V gene, J gene, and CDR3 amino acid sequence. Percentage overlap between repertoires was computed as shared unique clonotypes divided by the size of the smaller repertoire. Repertoire richness was assessed with RTK rarefaction, the Chao1 estimator, and Recon v2.1 estimates of unobserved clonotypes. Generation probabilities were computed with OLGA for all TCRbeta clonotypes obtained by the gDNA method from a handful of donors. As stored in TCRdb, this immuneACCESS dataset retains in-frame rearrangements with V and J assigned. A fraction of the clones does not appear; measured against another copy, unresolved V genes explain less than half of the discrepancy, and the remainder lacks a known reason. That table gives V, J and clone size, and the DNA gave D and trimming. The sample table holds about 380,000 clones, of which around 96% were seen once. About 0.34% of the sample is held by the ten biggest clonotypes.

This TCR was recovered from a man aged 30 to 39 in good health. Material for sequencing was memory CD8+ T cells sorted from blood. The label giving this sample's cell subset or site can be read as: CD45RO+ cells pooled with CCR7-negative TemRA cells. The rearrangement combines TRBV4-1 with TRBJ2-2; the D gene lacks a confident call. The CDR3 here reads CASSHMAGELFF. The DNA is TGCGCCAGCAGCCACATGGCCGGGGAGCTGTTTTTT.